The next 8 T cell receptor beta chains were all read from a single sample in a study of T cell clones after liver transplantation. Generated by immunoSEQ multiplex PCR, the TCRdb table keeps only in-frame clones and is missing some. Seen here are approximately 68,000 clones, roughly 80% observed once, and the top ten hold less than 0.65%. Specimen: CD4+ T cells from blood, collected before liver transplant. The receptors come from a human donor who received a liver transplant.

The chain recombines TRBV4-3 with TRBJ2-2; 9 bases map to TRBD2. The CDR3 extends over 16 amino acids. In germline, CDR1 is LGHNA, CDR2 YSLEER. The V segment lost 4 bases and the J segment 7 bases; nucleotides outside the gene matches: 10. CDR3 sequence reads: CASSPMASGKGGELFF. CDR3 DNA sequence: TGCGCCAGCAGCCCCATGGCTAGCGGGAAAGGCGGGGAGCTGTTTTTT.

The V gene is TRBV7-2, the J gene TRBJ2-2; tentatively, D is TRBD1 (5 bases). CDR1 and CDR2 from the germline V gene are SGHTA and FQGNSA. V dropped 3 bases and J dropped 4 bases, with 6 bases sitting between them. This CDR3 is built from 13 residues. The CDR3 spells CASSFDSTGELFF. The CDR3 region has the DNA TGTGCCAGCAGCTTTGACAGCACCGGGGAGCTGTTTTTT.

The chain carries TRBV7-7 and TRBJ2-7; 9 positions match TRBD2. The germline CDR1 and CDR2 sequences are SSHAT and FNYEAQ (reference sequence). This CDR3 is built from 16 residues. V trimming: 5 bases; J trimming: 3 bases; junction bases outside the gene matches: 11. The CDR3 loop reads CASSPLKLAGNYEQYF. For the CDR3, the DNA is TGTGCCAGCAGCCCCCTAAAGCTAGCGGGAAACTACGAGCAGTACTTC.

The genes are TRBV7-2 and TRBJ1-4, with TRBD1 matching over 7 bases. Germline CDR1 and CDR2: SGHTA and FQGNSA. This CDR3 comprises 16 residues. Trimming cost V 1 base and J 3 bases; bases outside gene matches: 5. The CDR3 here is CASSLGDRVANEKLFF. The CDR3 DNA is TGTGCCAGCAGCTTAGGAGACAGGGTAGCTAATGAAAAACTGTTTTTT.

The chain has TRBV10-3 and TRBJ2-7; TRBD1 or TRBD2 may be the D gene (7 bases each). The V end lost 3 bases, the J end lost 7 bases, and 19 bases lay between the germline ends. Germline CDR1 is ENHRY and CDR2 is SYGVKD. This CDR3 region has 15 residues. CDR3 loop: CAISDSTQGGKEQYF. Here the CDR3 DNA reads TGTGCCATCAGTGACTCAACCCAGGGGGGGAAAGAGCAGTACTTC.

The CDR3 is CASSLLAGGRNYEQYF. The CDR3 region has the DNA TGTGCCAGCAGTTTATTGGCGGGAGGCCGAAATTACGAGCAGTACTTC. The rearrangement links TRBV28 to TRBJ2-7, with 8 bases fitting TRBD2. CDR3 length: 16 amino acids. Unmatched junction bases numbered 9, after V lost 1 base and J lost 4 bases. Germline V gene lookup returns CDR1 MDHEN and CDR2 SYDVKM. Full variable domain (remainder filled in from reference TRBV28 and TRBJ2-7): DVKVTQSSRYLVKRTGEKVFLECVQDMDHENMFWYRQDPGLGLRLIYFSYDVKMKEKGDIPEGYSVSREKKERFSLILESASTNQTSMYLCASSLLAGGRNYEQYFGPGTRLTVT.

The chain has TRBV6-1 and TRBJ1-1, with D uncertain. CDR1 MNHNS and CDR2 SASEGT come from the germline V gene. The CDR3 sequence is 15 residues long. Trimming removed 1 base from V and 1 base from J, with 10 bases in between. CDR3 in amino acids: CASSEGAVGNTEAFF. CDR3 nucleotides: TGTGCCAGCAGTGAAGGAGCCGTTGGGAACACTGAAGCTTTCTTT.

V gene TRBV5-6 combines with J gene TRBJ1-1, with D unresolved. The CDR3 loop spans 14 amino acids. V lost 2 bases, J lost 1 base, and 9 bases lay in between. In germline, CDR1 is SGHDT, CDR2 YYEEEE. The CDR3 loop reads CASSFGLANTEAFF. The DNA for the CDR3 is TGTGCCAGCAGCTTCGGACTGGCGAACACTGAAGCTTTCTTT.